These 27 T cell receptor beta chains were all obtained from the same sample, sequenced in a study of breast tumors, draining lymph nodes, adjacent tissues. TCRdb re-called the multiplex PCR reads with MiXCR, one entry per CDR3 protein. The sample consists of about 47,000 distinct CDR3 sequences, roughly 23% of them appearing once. The material sequenced was breast tumor tissue. The receptors stem from a female donor with breast cancer. Some clones in this sample may be carry-over from other donors' samples.

This chain uses TRBV5-6 with TRBJ1-2; maybe TRBD1 (5 bases). Per the germline V gene, CDR1 is SGHDT and CDR2 is YYEEEE. V was trimmed by 5 bases and J by 4 bases, leaving 18 bases between them. The CDR3 covers 15 residues. CDR3 coding DNA: TGTGCCAGCAGTTGGGAAACAGGAGGGAGCTATGGCTACACCTTC. Encoded protein: CASSWETGGSYGYTF.

V usage is TRBV29-1 and J usage is TRBJ2-1, with TRBD2 matching 12 bases. The V and J ends lost 7 bases and 9 bases, in that order; junction bases with no gene match: 7. Germline V gene lookup returns CDR1 SQVTM and CDR2 ANQGSEA. The CDR3 is made up of 13 amino acids. The CDR3 region is CSASGRAGGEQFF. The CDR3, as DNA: TGCAGCGCTAGCGGGAGGGCCGGGGGTGAGCAGTTCTTC.

This clonotype was detected many times. This chain uses TRBV7-3 with TRBJ2-3; D could derive from TRBD1 or TRBD2 (6 bases each). Trimming pared 2 bases from V and 4 bases from J, leaving 16 bases between. From germline, CDR1 is SGHTA and CDR2 FQGTGA. CDR3 size: 16 residues. The chain's CDR3 is CASSLQGGGGADTQYF. The CDR3 bases are TGTGCCAGCAGCTTACAAGGGGGAGGCGGCGCAGATACGCAGTATTTT.

This clonotype was counted many times. The chain carries TRBV12-3 or TRBV12-4 and TRBJ2-7; TRBD1 agrees at 8 bases. This CDR3 region has 13 residues. The trim removed 3 bases at V and 5 bases at J, leaving 3 bases unmatched. Here the CDR3 reads CASSFHRGDEQYF. DNA of the CDR3: TGTGCCAGCAGTTTCCACAGGGGGGACGAGCAGTACTTC.

This clonotype was detected many times. The gene calls are TRBV2 and TRBJ2-2; TRBD1 matches 9 bases. V was clipped by 8 bases and J by 5 bases; unmatched bases: 6. The CDR3 is made up of 14 amino acids. The germline V gene encodes CDR1 SNHLY and CDR2 FYNNEI. This chain's CDR3 is CASATDRGTGELFF. CDR3 sequence (DNA): TGTGCCAGCGCAACGGACAGGGGAACCGGGGAGCTGTTTTTT. The variable domain in full, completed from reference TRBV2 and TRBJ2-2, reads EPEVTQTPSHQVTQMGQEVILRCVPISNHLYFYWYRQILGQKVEFLVSFYNNEISEKSEIFDDQFSVERPDGSNFTLKIRSTKLEDSAMYFCASATDRGTGELFFGEGSRLTVL.

The chain uses TRBV28 and TRBJ2-7; D is undetermined. The CDR3 covers 12 residues. V gave up 4 bases and J gave up 5 bases, with 9 bases separating them. Germline V gene sequence: CDR1 MDHEN, CDR2 SYDVKM. In nucleotides, the CDR3 is TGTGCCAGCAGTTCCTTTAATCACGAGCAGTACTTC. Translation: CASSSFNHEQYF.

With respect to this clonotype: A read error is possible here, since a much larger clone lies one base away. The chain carries TRBV7-2 and TRBJ2-1, with D perhaps TRBD1 (6 bases). The ends were cut back, 0 bases at V and 4 bases at J, with 10 bases in the middle. This CDR3 has 15 residues. Germline CDR1 reads SGHTA; CDR2 reads FQGNSA. This chain's CDR3 is CASSLASRGYNEQFF. The CDR3 DNA is TGTGCCAGCAGCTTAGCATCTAGGGGGTACAATGAGCAGTTCTTC.

This clonotype was observed at least ten times. The chain uses TRBV6-1 and TRBJ2-2, with 8 bases fitting TRBD1. CDR3 length equals 14 residues. The V gene end was trimmed by 8 bases and the J gene end by 3 bases; junction bases not matched to a gene: 5. The V gene's germline CDR1 is MNHNS and CDR2 SASEGT. The CDR3 DNA reads as TGTGCCAGCTCAGGGGGCGCGGACACCGGGGAGCTGTTTTTT. The encoded protein is CASSGGADTGELFF.

Comments on this clonotype: Its ends do not fully match the called genes, so a read error is possible. This rearrangement joins TRBV6-5 to TRBJ2-3, with D maybe TRBD2 (6 bases). Germline loops: CDR1 MNHEY, CDR2 SVGAGI. The CDR3 has 14 residues. The CDR3 reads CASTDRFSGDTPYF. CDR3 DNA sequence: TGCGCCAGCACAGACCGGTTTTCGGGAGATACGCCGTATTTT.

The chain couples TRBV7-9 to TRBJ1-1; D is ambiguous. CDR3 length: 12 residues. The V end was cut by 1 base, the J end by 8 bases, with 8 bases between. Germline CDR1 and CDR2: SEHNR and FQNEAQ (reference sequence). The DNA for the CDR3 is TGTGCCAGCAGCTTAGGGGGAGGGGAAGCTTTCTTT. It yields the protein CASSLGGGEAFF.

Notes on this clonotype: This may come from a read error, since a much larger clone is one base off. The genes are TRBV7-8 and TRBJ1-6, with D hard to call. This CDR3 region has 14 residues. CDR1 SGHVS and CDR2 FQNEAQ come from the germline V gene. The CDR3 coding sequence is TGTGCCCGCAGCTTAGTGGCCGTTAATTCACCCCTCCACTTT. Protein sequence: CARSLVAVNSPLHF.

This clonotype was seen repeatedly, ten times or more. This chain joins TRBV7-8 and TRBJ1-5, with D unclear. With 5 bases removed from V and 1 base from J, the gap between germline ends came to 12 bases. Germline loops: CDR1 SGHVS, CDR2 FQNEAQ. CDR3 length: 15 amino acids. The chain's CDR3 is CASSQRPRSNQPQHF. DNA for the CDR3: TGTGCCAGCAGCCAGAGACCTAGGAGCAATCAGCCCCAGCATTTT.

This clonotype was picked up many times. The chain has TRBV30 and TRBJ2-5; D is unclear. V dropped 1 base and J dropped 7 bases, with 7 bases sitting between them. CDR3 length: 11 residues. Looked up from germline, CDR1 is GTSNPN and CDR2 is SVGIG (reference sequence). CDR3 residues: CAWSGWRTQYF. CDR3 sequence (DNA): TGTGCCTGGAGTGGGTGGCGGACCCAGTACTTC.

This clonotype was seen many times. The V gene is TRBV5-6, the J gene TRBJ1-2; tentatively, D is TRBD1 (6 bases). The CDR3 contains 14 residues. V gave up 1 base and J gave up 2 bases, with 9 bases separating them. Germline values: CDR1 SGHDT, CDR2 YYEEEE. CDR3 coding DNA: TGTGCCAGCAGCTTGTTGGGACAAAACTATGGCTACACCTTC. Translated: CASSLLGQNYGYTF.

There are many counts of this clonotype. The chain combines TRBV5-6 with TRBJ2-7, with 7 positions matching TRBD1. CDR1 is SGHDT, CDR2 YYEEEE, per germline. The junction had 10 bases not matched to a gene; V was cut back by 4 bases and J by 0 bases. This CDR3 is built from 16 residues. DNA for the CDR3: TGTGCCAGCAGCGGGCTGACAGGGTGGAGCTCCTACGAGCAGTACTTC. Its translation is CASSGLTGWSSYEQYF.

The J gene is TRBJ2-1, the V gene TRBV2; possibly TRBD1 or TRBD2 for D (6 bases each). This CDR3 region has 16 residues. Germline assignment: CDR1 SNHLY and CDR2 FYNNEI. V was trimmed by 5 bases and J by 9 bases, leaving 23 bases between them. CDR3 protein: CASSHEDGQSGSEQFF. In DNA form, the CDR3 reads TGTGCCAGCAGTCATGAGGACGGACAGTCCGGGAGTGAGCAGTTCTTC. The full variable domain, with the rest looked up from reference TRBV2 and TRBJ2-1, is EPEVTQTPSHQVTQMGQEVILRCVPISNHLYFYWYRQILGQKVEFLVSFYNNEISEKSEIFDDQFSVERPDGSNFTLKIRSTKLEDSAMYFCASSHEDGQSGSEQFFGPGTRLTVL.

In its sample, this clonotype was seen many times. The rearrangement joins TRBV19 to TRBJ2-7, with 8 bases lining up with TRBD1. CDR1 is LNHDA, CDR2 SQIVND, per germline (reference sequence). V gave up 3 bases and J gave up 3 bases; unmatched junction bases: 1. This CDR3 comprises 13 residues. For the CDR3, the DNA is TGTGCCAGTAGTATTACAGGGGGCTACGAGCAGTACTTC. Residues: CASSITGGYEQYF.

This clonotype was observed at least ten times. The chain couples TRBV2 to TRBJ1-3; unclear D gene. The germline V gene encodes CDR1 SNHLY and CDR2 FYNNEI. The CDR3 is 13 residues long. Trimming removed 4 bases from V and 4 bases from J, with 8 bases in between. CDR3 bases: TGTGCCAGCAGTGCGTATATGGGAAACACCATATATTTT. Encoded protein: CASSAYMGNTIYF.

A few counts support this clonotype. The gene calls are TRBV27 and TRBJ1-5; unclear D gene. Per the germline V gene, CDR1 is MNHEY and CDR2 is SMNVEV (reference sequence). V was trimmed by 2 bases and J by 4 bases, leaving 6 bases between them. The CDR3 runs 13 residues. The CDR3 is CASSLRRNQPQHF. DNA of the CDR3: TGTGCCAGCAGTTTAAGGAGGAATCAGCCCCAGCATTTT.

V usage is TRBV30 and J usage is TRBJ2-3; a possible D gene is TRBD2 (6 bases). The V and J ends lost 5 bases and 1 base respectively, with 7 bases between them. Germline loops: CDR1 GTSNPN, CDR2 SVGIG (reference sequence). CDR3 size: 12 residues. The CDR3 spells CAWGGGTDTQYF. The DNA of the CDR3 is TGTGCCTGGGGCGGGGGCACAGATACGCAGTATTTT.

Judged by abundance, this clonotype is medium-sized (0.01 to 0.1%). This chain links TRBV20-1 with TRBJ2-3; 9 bases map to TRBD2. This CDR3 is 14 amino acids long. The V gene end was trimmed by 3 bases and the J gene end by 2 bases; junction bases not matched to a gene: 3. Germline V gene sequence: CDR1 DFQATT, CDR2 SNEGSKA (reference sequence). The CDR3 coding sequence is TGCAGTGCTAGCACTAGCGGGTTCACAGATACGCAGTATTTT. Protein product: CSASTSGFTDTQYF.

The chain recombines TRBV3-1 with TRBJ2-1, with D possibly being TRBD1 (6 bases). The CDR3 loop spans 14 amino acids. V lost 0 bases, J lost 9 bases, and 12 bases lay in between. The germline V gene encodes CDR1 LGHDT and CDR2 YNNKEL (reference sequence). CDR3 nucleotide sequence: TGTGCCAGCAGCCAAGATGGGGGCTGGGGTGAGCAGTTCTTC. Its protein is CASSQDGGWGEQFF.

This clonotype has just a few counts. The chain links TRBV27 to TRBJ2-2; no firm D call. Trimming left V 7 bases short and J 3 bases short, with 15 bases between. In germline, CDR1 is MNHEY, CDR2 SMNVEV (reference sequence). This CDR3 comprises 15 residues. CDR3 bases: TGTGCCAGCACGACGGGTATTTGGGACACCGGGGAGCTGTTTTTT. As protein: CASTTGIWDTGELFF.

This clonotype was detected only a few times. The chain employs TRBV2 and TRBJ2-5; 9 nucleotides match TRBD2. There are 15 residues in the CDR3. CDR1 is SNHLY and CDR2 is FYNNEI in the germline V gene. V lost 6 bases and J lost 5; bases outside the gene matches: 10. CDR3 sequence (DNA): TGTGCCAGCAGGCCAGCGGGGGGCCATGGGGAGACCCAGTACTTC. Its translation: CASRPAGGHGETQYF.

On this clonotype: Since a much larger clone is just one base distant, this may be a read error. The V and J genes are TRBV24-1 and TRBJ2-5; D possibly uses TRBD1 or TRBD2 (6 bases each). There are 14 residues in the CDR3. CDR1 and CDR2 (germline): KGHDR, SFDVKD. The CDR3 loop is CATSDVGGQEAQYF. In DNA form, the CDR3 reads TGTGCCACCAGTGACGTGGGGGGACAAGAGGCCCAGTACTTC.

This clonotype was observed many times. For the CDR3, the DNA is TGTGCCAGCAGAGCGCCACAGGGGGCGGAGACCCAGTACTTC. Translating it yields CASRAPQGAETQYF. The chain couples TRBV2 to TRBJ2-5; 9 bases are a match to TRBD1. This CDR3 has 14 residues. V was clipped by 6 bases and J by 5 bases; unmatched bases: 7. Germline-derived CDR1 and CDR2 are SNHLY and FYNNEI.

This clonotype was recorded at least ten times. The rearrangement uses TRBV6-1 and TRBJ1-2; a possible D gene is TRBD1 (6 bases). Per the germline V gene, CDR1 is MNHNS and CDR2 is SASEGT. The CDR3 covers 13 residues. V lost 8 bases and J 4 bases, leaving 14 bases between the germline ends. As DNA, the CDR3 is TGTGCCAGCGTGGGGGCGCTTTTCTATGGCTACACCTTC. It translates to CASVGALFYGYTF.